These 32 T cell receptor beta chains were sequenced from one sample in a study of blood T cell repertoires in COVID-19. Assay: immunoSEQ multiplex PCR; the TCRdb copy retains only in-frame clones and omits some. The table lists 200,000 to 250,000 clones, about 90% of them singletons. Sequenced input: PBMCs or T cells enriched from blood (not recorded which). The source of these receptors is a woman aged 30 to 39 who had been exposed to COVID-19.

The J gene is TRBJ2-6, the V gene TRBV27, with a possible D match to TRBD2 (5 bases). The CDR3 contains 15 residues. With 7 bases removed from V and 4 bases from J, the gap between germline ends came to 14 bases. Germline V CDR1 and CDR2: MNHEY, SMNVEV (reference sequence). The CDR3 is CASTRGYGGANVLTF. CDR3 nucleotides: TGTGCCAGCACTAGAGGGTATGGAGGGGCCAACGTCCTGACTTTC. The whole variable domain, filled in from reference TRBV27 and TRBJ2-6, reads EAQVTQNPRYLITVTGKKLTVTCSQNMNHEYMSWYRQDPGLGLRQIYYSMNVEVTDKGDVPEGYKVSRKEKRNFPLILESPSPNQTSLYFCASTRGYGGANVLTFGAGSRLTVL.

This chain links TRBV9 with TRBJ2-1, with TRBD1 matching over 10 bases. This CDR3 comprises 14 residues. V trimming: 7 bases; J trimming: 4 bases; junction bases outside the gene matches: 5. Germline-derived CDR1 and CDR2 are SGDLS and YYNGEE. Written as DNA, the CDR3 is TGTGCCAGCGGGCGGACAGGGGGTTACAATGAGCAGTTCTTC. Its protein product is CASGRTGGYNEQFF. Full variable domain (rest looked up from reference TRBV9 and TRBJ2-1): DSGVTQTPKHLITATGQRVTLRCSPRSGDLSVYWYQQSLDQGLQFLIQYYNGEERAKGNILERFSAQQFPDLHSELNLSSLELGDSALYFCASGRTGGYNEQFFGPGTRLTVL.

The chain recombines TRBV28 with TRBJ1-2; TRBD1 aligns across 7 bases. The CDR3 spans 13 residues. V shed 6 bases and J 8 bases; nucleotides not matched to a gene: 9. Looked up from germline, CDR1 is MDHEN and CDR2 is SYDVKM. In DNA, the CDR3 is TGTGCCAGCAGGCGCCGGGGGGGACAGGGCTACACCTTC. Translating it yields CASRRRGGQGYTF.

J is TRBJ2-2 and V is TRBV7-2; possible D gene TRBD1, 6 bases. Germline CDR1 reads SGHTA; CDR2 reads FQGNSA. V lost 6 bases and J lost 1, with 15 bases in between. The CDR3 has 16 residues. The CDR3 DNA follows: TGTGCCAGCAGACGAACCGGGACACGGAACACCGGGGAGCTGTTTTTT. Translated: CASRRTGTRNTGELFF.

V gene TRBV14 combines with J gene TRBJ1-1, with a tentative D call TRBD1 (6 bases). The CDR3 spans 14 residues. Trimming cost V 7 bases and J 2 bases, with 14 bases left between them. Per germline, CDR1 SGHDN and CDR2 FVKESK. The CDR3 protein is CASKRDNSNTEAFF. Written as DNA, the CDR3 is TGTGCCAGCAAGAGGGACAACTCTAACACTGAAGCTTTCTTT.

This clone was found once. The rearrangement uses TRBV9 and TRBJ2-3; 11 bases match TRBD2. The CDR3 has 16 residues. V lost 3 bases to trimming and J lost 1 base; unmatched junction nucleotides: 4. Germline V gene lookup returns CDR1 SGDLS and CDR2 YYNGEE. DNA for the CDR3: TGTGCCAGCAGCGGCGGGACTAGCGGACGCACAGATACGCAGTATTTT. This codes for CASSGGTSGRTDTQYF.

The CDR3 DNA follows: TGTGCCAGCAGTTCATTGGGACTTTACAATGAGCAGTTCTTC. It codes for CASSSLGLYNEQFF. The chain joins TRBV6-5 to TRBJ2-1; D possibly corresponds to TRBD2 (6 bases). CDR1 and CDR2 (germline): MNHEY, SVGAGI. V lost 4 bases, J lost 4 bases, and 11 bases lay in between. This CDR3 has 14 amino acids.

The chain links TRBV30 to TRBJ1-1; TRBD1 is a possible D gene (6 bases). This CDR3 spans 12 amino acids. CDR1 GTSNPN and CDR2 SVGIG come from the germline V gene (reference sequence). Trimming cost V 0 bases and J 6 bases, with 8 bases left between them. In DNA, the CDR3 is TGTGCCTGGAGTGTACAGGGCCCTGAAGCTTTCTTT. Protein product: CAWSVQGPEAFF.

The CDR3 reads CASSLTTGANTEAFF. The CDR3 nucleotides are TGTGCCAGCAGTTTAACTACAGGGGCGAACACTGAAGCTTTCTTT. This chain links TRBV27 with TRBJ1-1, with 7 positions matching TRBD1. There are 15 residues in the CDR3. Per germline, CDR1 MNHEY and CDR2 SMNVEV (reference sequence). The junction had 4 bases not matched to a gene; V was cut back by 2 bases and J by 1 base.

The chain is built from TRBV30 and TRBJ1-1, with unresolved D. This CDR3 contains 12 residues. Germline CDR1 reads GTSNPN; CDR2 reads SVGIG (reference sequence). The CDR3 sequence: CAGTARGTEAFF. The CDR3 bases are TGTGCTGGAACCGCCCGAGGGACTGAAGCTTTCTTT.

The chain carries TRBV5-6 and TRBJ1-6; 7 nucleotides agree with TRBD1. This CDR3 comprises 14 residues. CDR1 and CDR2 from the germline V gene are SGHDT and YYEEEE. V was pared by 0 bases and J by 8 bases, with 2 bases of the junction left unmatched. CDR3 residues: CASSLGTGDSPLHF. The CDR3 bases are TGTGCCAGCAGCTTGGGGACAGGAGATTCACCCCTCCACTTT.

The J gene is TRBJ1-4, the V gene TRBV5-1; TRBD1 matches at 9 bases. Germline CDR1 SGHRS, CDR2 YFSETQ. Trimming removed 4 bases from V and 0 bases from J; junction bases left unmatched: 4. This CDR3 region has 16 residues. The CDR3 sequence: CASSKDRGTTNEKLFF. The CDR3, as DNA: TGCGCCAGCAGCAAAGACAGGGGGACAACTAATGAAAAACTGTTTTTT.

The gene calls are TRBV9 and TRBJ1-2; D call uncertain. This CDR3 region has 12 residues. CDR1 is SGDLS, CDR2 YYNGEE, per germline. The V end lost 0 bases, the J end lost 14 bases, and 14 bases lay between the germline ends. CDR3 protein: CASSVEIGELTF. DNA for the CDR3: TGTGCCAGCAGCGTAGAAATCGGGGAGTTAACCTTC.

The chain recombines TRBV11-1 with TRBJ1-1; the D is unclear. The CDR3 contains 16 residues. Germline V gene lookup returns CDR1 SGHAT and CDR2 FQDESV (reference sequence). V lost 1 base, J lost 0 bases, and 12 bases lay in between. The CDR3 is CASSLGYGGMNTEAFF. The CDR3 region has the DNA TGTGCCAGCAGCTTAGGTTACGGAGGAATGAACACTGAAGCTTTCTTT. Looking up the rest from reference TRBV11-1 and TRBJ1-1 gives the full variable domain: EAEVAQSPRYKITEKSQAVAFWCDPISGHATLYWYRQILGQGPELLVQFQDESVVDDSQLPKDRFSAERLKGVDSTLKIQPAELGDSAMYLCASSLGYGGMNTEAFFGQGTRLTVV.

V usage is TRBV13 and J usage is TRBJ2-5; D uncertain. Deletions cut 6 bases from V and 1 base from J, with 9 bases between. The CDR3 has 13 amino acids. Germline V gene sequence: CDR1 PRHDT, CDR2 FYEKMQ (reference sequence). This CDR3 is CASSSQAQETQYF. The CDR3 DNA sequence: TGTGCCAGCAGTTCTCAGGCCCAAGAGACCCAGTACTTC.

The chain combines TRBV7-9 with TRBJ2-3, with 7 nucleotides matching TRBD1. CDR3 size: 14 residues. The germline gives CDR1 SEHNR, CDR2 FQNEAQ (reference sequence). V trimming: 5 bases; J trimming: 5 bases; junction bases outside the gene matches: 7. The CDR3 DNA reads TGTGCCAGCAGCCCAAGACAGGGAGTAGATACGCAGTATTTT. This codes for CASSPRQGVDTQYF.

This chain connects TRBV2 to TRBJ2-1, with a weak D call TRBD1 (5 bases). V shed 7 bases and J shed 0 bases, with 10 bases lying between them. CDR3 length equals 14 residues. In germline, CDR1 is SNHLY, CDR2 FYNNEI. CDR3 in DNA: TGTGCCAGCACCGACAGAAGCTCCTACAATGAGCAGTTCTTC. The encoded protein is CASTDRSSYNEQFF.

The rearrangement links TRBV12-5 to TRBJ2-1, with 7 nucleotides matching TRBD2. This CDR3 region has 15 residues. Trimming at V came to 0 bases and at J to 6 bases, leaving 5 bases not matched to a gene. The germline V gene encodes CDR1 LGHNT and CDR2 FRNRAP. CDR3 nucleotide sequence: TGTGCTAGTGGTTTGGTCCCTAGCGGATCCAATGAGCAGTTCTTC. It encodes CASGLVPSGSNEQFF. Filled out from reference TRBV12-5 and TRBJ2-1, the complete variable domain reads DARVTQTPRHKVTEMGQEVTMRCQPILGHNTVFWYRQTMMQGLELLAYFRNRAPLDDSGMPKDRFSAEMPDATLATLKIQPSEPRDSAVYFCASGLVPSGSNEQFFGPGTRLTVL.

CDR3: CASSIRGSGNTIYF. The CDR3 DNA reads as TGTGCCAGCAGCATAAGGGGCTCTGGAAACACCATATATTTT. The J gene is TRBJ1-3, the V gene TRBV5-4; D may be TRBD1 (5 bases). This CDR3 region has 14 residues. The germline V gene encodes CDR1 SGHNT and CDR2 YYREEE (reference sequence). The V end lost 4 bases, the J end lost 0 bases, and 8 bases lay between the germline ends.

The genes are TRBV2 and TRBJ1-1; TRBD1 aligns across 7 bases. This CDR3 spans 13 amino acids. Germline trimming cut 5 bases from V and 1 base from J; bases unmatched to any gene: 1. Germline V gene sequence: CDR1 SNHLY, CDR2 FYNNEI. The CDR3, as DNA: TGTGCCAGCAGTAACAGGGGGAACACTGAAGCTTTCTTT. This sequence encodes CASSNRGNTEAFF.

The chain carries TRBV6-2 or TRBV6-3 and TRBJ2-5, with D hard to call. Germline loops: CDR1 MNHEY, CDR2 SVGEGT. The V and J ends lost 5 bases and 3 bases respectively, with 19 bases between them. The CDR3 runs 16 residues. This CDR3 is CASSHPSQVFKETQYF. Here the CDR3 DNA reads TGTGCCAGCAGTCACCCATCTCAGGTCTTCAAAGAGACCCAGTACTTC.

Here the CDR3 reads CASSLDGGQTYEQYF. In DNA form, the CDR3 reads TGTGCCAGCAGCTTAGATGGTGGACAAACCTACGAGCAGTACTTC. The V gene is TRBV11-2, the J gene TRBJ2-7, with a tentative D call TRBD1 (5 bases). V gave up 0 bases and J gave up 2 bases, with 11 bases separating them. CDR1 SGHAT and CDR2 FQNNGV come from the germline V gene. The CDR3 runs to 15 residues.

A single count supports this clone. The CDR3 DNA follows: TGTGCCAGCAGCTTGGTGCAGTCAGAGACCCAGTACTTC. This gives the protein CASSLVQSETQYF. V usage is TRBV5-6 and J usage is TRBJ2-5; no definite D call. The CDR3 has 13 amino acids. Trimming shortened V by 0 bases and J by 4 bases, and 7 bases separated the two germline ends. Germline loops: CDR1 SGHDT, CDR2 YYEEEE.

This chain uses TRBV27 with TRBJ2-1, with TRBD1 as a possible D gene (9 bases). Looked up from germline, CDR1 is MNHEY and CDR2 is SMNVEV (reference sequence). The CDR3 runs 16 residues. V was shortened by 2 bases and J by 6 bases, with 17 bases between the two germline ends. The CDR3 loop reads CASSLPGGTGINEQFF. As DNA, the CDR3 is TGTGCCAGCAGTTTACCGGGGGGGACAGGGATCAATGAGCAGTTCTTC.

The CDR3 spells CASSVGQGHTGELFF. The DNA for the CDR3 is TGCGCCAGCAGCGTGGGACAGGGGCACACCGGGGAGCTGTTTTTT. The chain combines TRBV5-1 with TRBJ2-2, with TRBD1 identical over 10 bases. The germline CDR1 and CDR2 sequences are SGHRS and YFSETQ. The CDR3 spans 15 residues. Unmatched junction bases numbered 3, after V lost 4 bases and J lost 3 bases.

The CDR3 sequence: CASSEDLGTEAFF. In DNA form, the CDR3 reads TGTGCCAGCAGTGAAGACCTCGGGACTGAAGCTTTCTTT. The chain combines TRBV6-1 with TRBJ1-1; D is uncertain. The CDR3 is 13 residues long. Looked up from germline, CDR1 is MNHNS and CDR2 is SASEGT. V dropped 1 base and J dropped 5 bases, with 8 bases sitting between them.

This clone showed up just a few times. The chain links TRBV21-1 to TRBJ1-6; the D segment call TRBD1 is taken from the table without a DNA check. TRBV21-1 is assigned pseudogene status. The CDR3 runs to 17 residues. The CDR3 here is CASSKADGHEVNSPLHF. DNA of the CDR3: TGTGCCAGCAGCAAAGCTGACGGACACGAGGTTAATTCACCCCTCCACTTT.

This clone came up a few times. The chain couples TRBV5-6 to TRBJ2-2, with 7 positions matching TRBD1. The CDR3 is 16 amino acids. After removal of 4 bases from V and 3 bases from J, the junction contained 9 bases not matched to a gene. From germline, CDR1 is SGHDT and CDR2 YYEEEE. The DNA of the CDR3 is TGTGCCAGCAGCCTACAGGGGTCTTTAGACACCGGGGAGCTGTTTTTT. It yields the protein CASSLQGSLDTGELFF.

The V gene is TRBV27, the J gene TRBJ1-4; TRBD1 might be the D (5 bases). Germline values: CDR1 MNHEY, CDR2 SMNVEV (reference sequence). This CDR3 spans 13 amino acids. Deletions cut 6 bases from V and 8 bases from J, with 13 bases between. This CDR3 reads CASSPSWGEKLFF. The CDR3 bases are TGTGCCAGCAGCCCATCCTGGGGCGAAAAACTGTTTTTT.

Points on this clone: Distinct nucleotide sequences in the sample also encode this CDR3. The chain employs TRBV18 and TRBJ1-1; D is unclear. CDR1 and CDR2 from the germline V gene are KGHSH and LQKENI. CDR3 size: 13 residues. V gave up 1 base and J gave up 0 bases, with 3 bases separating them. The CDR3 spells CASSPQLNTEAFF. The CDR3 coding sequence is TGTGCCAGCTCACCACAGCTGAACACTGAAGCTTTCTTT.

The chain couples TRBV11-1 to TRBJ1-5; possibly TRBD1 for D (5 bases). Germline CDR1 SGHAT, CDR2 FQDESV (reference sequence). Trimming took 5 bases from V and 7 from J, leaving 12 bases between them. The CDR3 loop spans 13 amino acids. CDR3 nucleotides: TGTGCCAGCAGCCCTGCTTCAGGGCAGCCCCAGCATTTT. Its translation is CASSPASGQPQHF.

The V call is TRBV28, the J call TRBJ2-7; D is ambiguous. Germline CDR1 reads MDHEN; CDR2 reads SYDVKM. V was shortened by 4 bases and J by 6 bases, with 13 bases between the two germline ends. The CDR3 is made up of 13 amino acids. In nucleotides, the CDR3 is TGTGCCAGCAGTTCGATTCTTAGTGGCGAGCAGTACTTC. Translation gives CASSSILSGEQYF.